A single sample is the source of the 18 T cell receptor beta chains below, sequenced in a study of blood T cell repertoires in COVID-19. Assay: immunoSEQ multiplex PCR; the TCRdb copy retains only in-frame clones and omits some. The sample shows over 400,000 clones, approximately 85% of them seen only once. Sequencing input: peripheral blood. The receptors originated from a human donor in a cohort sampled during active COVID-19.

This clone has a handful of counts. The chain couples TRBV19 to TRBJ2-7, with TRBD2 matching over 9 bases. V shed 6 bases, J shed 0 bases, and the junction held 3 bases outside the gene matches. CDR3 length: 14 amino acids. Germline CDR1 is LNHDA and CDR2 is SQIVND (reference sequence). CDR3 residues: CASRGTSSSYEQYF. The CDR3 bases are TGTGCCAGTAGAGGGACTAGCAGCTCCTACGAGCAGTACTTC.

This chain links TRBV30 with TRBJ2-4, with D tentatively TRBD1 (5 bases). Germline V gives CDR1 GTSNPN, CDR2 SVGIG (reference sequence). This CDR3 is built from 13 residues. V was pared by 2 bases and J by 3 bases, with 8 bases between. CDR3 protein: CAWSQGYKNIQYF. The CDR3 DNA follows: TGTGCCTGGAGTCAGGGATACAAAAACATTCAGTACTTC.

V usage is TRBV7-8 and J usage is TRBJ2-3, with D possibly being TRBD1 (6 bases). There are 14 residues in the CDR3. Trimming cost V 6 bases and J 0 bases, with 10 bases left between them. Germline CDR1 and CDR2: SGHVS and FQNEAQ. The CDR3 sequence is CASRPGQSTDTQYF. The CDR3 bases are TGTGCCAGCAGACCGGGACAAAGCACAGATACGCAGTATTTT.

V is TRBV28 and J is TRBJ2-7; 10 nucleotides agree with TRBD1. The CDR3 runs to 15 residues. Trimming removed 5 bases from V and 0 bases from J; junction bases left unmatched: 4. Germline CDR1 and CDR2: MDHEN and SYDVKM. The CDR3: CASSPGQGTSYEQYF. In DNA form, the CDR3 reads TGTGCCAGCAGTCCGGGACAGGGGACCTCCTACGAGCAGTACTTC.

In regard to this clone: The junction differs from germline at one of its ends, possibly a read error. The chain has TRBV2 and TRBJ1-5; 8 bases fit TRBD1. This CDR3 spans 15 amino acids. Germline loops: CDR1 SNHLY, CDR2 FYNNEI. In nucleotides, the CDR3 is TGTGCCAGCAGGGAAGGGACAGGCGGCAATCAGCCCCAGCATTTT. Encoded protein: CASREGTGGNQPQHF.

The chain carries TRBV30 and TRBJ1-6; unclear D gene. This CDR3 region has 14 residues. Germline values: CDR1 GTSNPN, CDR2 SVGIG (reference sequence). Trimming stripped 3 bases from V and 7 bases from J, with 13 bases between. CDR3 sequence reads: CAWRNATRNSPLHF. The CDR3 bases are TGTGCCTGGAGAAACGCGACAAGGAATTCACCCCTCCACTTT.

The chain combines TRBV19 with TRBJ2-5; 8 nucleotides match TRBD2. CDR3 length equals 13 residues. Unmatched junction bases numbered 5, after V lost 6 bases and J lost 5 bases. Germline lookup yields CDR1 LNHDA and CDR2 SQIVND (reference sequence). This CDR3 reads CASSAGRGETQYF. The CDR3 DNA reads as TGTGCCAGTAGCGCCGGGAGGGGGGAGACCCAGTACTTC. The whole variable domain, filled in from reference TRBV19 and TRBJ2-5, reads DGGITQSPKYLFRKEGQNVTLSCEQNLNHDAMYWYRQDPGQGLRLIYYSQIVNDFQKGDIAEGYSVSREKKESFPLTVTSAQKNPTAFYLCASSAGRGETQYFGPGTRLLVL.

This chain joins TRBV7-3 and TRBJ2-5; 12 positions agree with TRBD2. The CDR3 is 16 residues long. With V trimmed by 4 bases and J by 2 bases, 5 bases remained unmatched. Germline loops: CDR1 SGHTA, CDR2 FQGTGA. CDR3 bases: TGTGCCAGCAGCTCACGGACTAGCGGGATTCAAGAGACCCAGTACTTC. This gives the protein CASSSRTSGIQETQYF.

This clone was seen more than once but under ten times. The chain couples TRBV6-5 to TRBJ2-7; the D gene is possibly TRBD1 (5 bases). The CDR3 totals 14 residues. Germline CDR1 and CDR2: MNHEY and SVGAGI. V was cut by 2 bases and J by 7 bases, with 15 bases left in between. In nucleotides, the CDR3 is TGTGCCAGCAGTTACGGGGCGGACCCTAGAGAGCAGTACTTC. Amino acids: CASSYGADPREQYF.

The V gene is TRBV5-1, the J gene TRBJ1-3, with D unresolved. Germline lookup yields CDR1 SGHRS and CDR2 YFSETQ. The CDR3 extends over 17 amino acids. With 0 bases removed from V and 0 bases from J, the gap between germline ends came to 13 bases. CDR3 region: CASSLVVSGSSGNTIYF. The CDR3 DNA reads as TGCGCCAGCAGCTTGGTCGTATCGGGATCCTCTGGAAACACCATATATTTT.

To note about this clone: This CDR3 is also generated by other DNA sequences in the sample. The rearrangement uses TRBV18 and TRBJ2-1, with 15 bases that match TRBD2. Per germline, CDR1 KGHSH and CDR2 LQKENI. The CDR3 spans 16 residues. V lost 0 bases to trimming and J lost 6 bases; unmatched junction nucleotides: 0. In DNA form, the CDR3 reads TGTGCCAGCTCACCACCGGGACTAGCGGGAGGCAATGAGCAGTTCTTC. It encodes CASSPPGLAGGNEQFF.

V and J are TRBV28 and TRBJ1-5; unclear D gene. V was clipped by 5 bases and J by 6 bases, with 8 bases between them. Germline CDR1 MDHEN, CDR2 SYDVKM. The CDR3 totals 12 residues. CDR3 DNA sequence: TGTGCCAGCAGTATATTCGGTCAGCCCCAGCATTTT. Translation gives CASSIFGQPQHF.

The J gene is TRBJ1-2, the V gene TRBV7-2; tentative D call: TRBD1 (5 bases). Germline V lookup: CDR1 SGHTA, CDR2 FQGNSA. The CDR3 extends over 13 amino acids. V was trimmed by 5 bases and J by 9 bases, leaving 16 bases between them. In DNA, the CDR3 is TGTGCCAGCAGCGTAGGACAAGATTGGAGCTACACCTTC. Encoded protein: CASSVGQDWSYTF.

The sample holds a few counts of this clone. The chain has TRBV11-2 and TRBJ1-2; possibly TRBD1 for D (6 bases). With 1 base removed from V and 4 bases from J, the gap between germline ends came to 16 bases. From germline, CDR1 is SGHAT and CDR2 FQNNGV. The CDR3 extends over 16 amino acids. The CDR3 here is CASSLARGGGSYGYTF. The CDR3 DNA is TGTGCCAGCAGCTTAGCCCGGGGAGGGGGAAGCTATGGCTACACCTTC.

The chain uses TRBV2 and TRBJ1-2; 7 bases align to TRBD1. The CDR3 has 12 amino acids. Germline trimming cut 7 bases from V and 3 bases from J; bases unmatched to any gene: 2. From germline, CDR1 is SNHLY and CDR2 FYNNEI. The CDR3 region has the DNA TGTGCCAGCAAAGGGGGCGACTATGGCTACACCTTC. It yields the protein CASKGGDYGYTF.

This rearrangement joins TRBV19 to TRBJ2-5; D not certain. The CDR3 covers 15 residues. Between the trimmed V and J ends, which lost 1 base and 0 bases, there was a span of 9 bases. Germline values: CDR1 LNHDA, CDR2 SQIVND (reference sequence). The CDR3 coding sequence is TGTGCCAGTAGTATAGTGGCAGCGTACCAAGAGACCCAGTACTTC. Encoded protein: CASSIVAAYQETQYF.

As to this clone: This sample includes further DNA sequences coding for the same CDR3. The chain recombines TRBV19 with TRBJ1-1; TRBD1 is a possible D gene (5 bases). The CDR3 is 14 residues long. Germline CDR1 and CDR2: LNHDA and SQIVND (reference sequence). Trimming removed 3 bases from V and 0 bases from J, with 8 bases in between. As DNA, the CDR3 is TGTGCCAGTAGTATTGGGGGGATGAACACTGAAGCTTTCTTT. Translating it yields CASSIGGMNTEAFF.

V usage is TRBV6-2 or TRBV6-3 and J usage is TRBJ2-7, with 11 bases identical to TRBD2. CDR1 MNHEY and CDR2 SVGEGT come from the germline V gene. CDR3 length equals 17 residues. V trimming: 0 bases; J trimming: 3 bases; junction bases outside the gene matches: 7. CDR3 bases: TGTGCCAGCAGTTACTCGGGACTAGCGGCTTACCGCTACGAGCAGTACTTC. Encoded protein: CASSYSGLAAYRYEQYF.